This entry lists 2 T cell receptor beta chains sequenced from one sample in a study of blood T cell repertoires in COVID-19. Method: immunoSEQ multiplex PCR; TCRdb's copy keeps in-frame clones and lacks some. The top ten hold 10% to 12% of the sample, which has 80,000 to 90,000 clones, 70% to 85% seen once. Sequencing was carried out using peripheral blood. All receptors derive from a man in his sixties or seventies with acute or convalescent COVID-19.

This clone occurred a few times. This chain links TRBV4-1 with TRBJ2-7, with TRBD2 matching over 8 bases. Germline V lookup: CDR1 MGHRA, CDR2 YSYEKL. V shed 3 bases and J 0 bases; nucleotides not matched to a gene: 4. CDR3 length: 15 amino acids. CDR3 amino acids: CASSQPGGSSYEQYF. The CDR3 region has the DNA TGCGCCAGCAGCCAGCCGGGGGGGAGCTCCTACGAGCAGTACTTC.

The V gene is TRBV6-4, the J gene TRBJ1-1; 7 bases are shared with TRBD1. The CDR3 has 16 amino acids. Germline-derived CDR1 and CDR2 are MRHNA and SNTAGT. With 9 bases clipped from V and 5 bases from J, the junction kept 18 bases outside the gene matches. CDR3 sequence (DNA): TGTGCCAGACCACGGGGACAGCCCAGGACCAAGACTGAAGCTTTCTTT. It specifies CARPRGQPRTKTEAFF.